This TCR beta chain stems from a study of T cell clonotyping in hematopoietic cell transplantation. Regarding the study as a whole: Recipient TCR diversity dropped after transplant; expanded clonotypes rose from day 30 to 180. Graft donor and pretransplant recipient Inverse Simpson Index values predicted broader posttransplant TCR diversity.

CDR1 is GTSNPN and CDR2 is SVGIG in the germline V gene (reference sequence). V was shortened by 4 bases and J by 8 bases, with 17 bases between the two germline ends. CDR3 size: 13 residues. Note on this clone: Its target is not known.

This table comes from immunoSEQ multiplex PCR, and its TCRdb copy is limited to in-frame clones, with some not included. The sample holds 37,000 or so clones, 88% seen once. V gene TRBV30 combines with J gene TRBJ1-2; no clear D gene. Sample: peripheral blood mononuclear cells. The TCR comes from a woman aged 40 to 50 in good health. Some clones in this sample may be carry-over from other donors' samples. The CDR3 sequence is CAWNMDGRGGYTF. The CDR3 coding sequence is TGTGCCTGGAATATGGACGGTCGGGGAGGCTACACCTTC.